This section outlines one TCR beta chain sequence together with its context. The target antigen is unknown. This sample stems from a study of T cells in Graves' hyperthyroidism and ophthalmopathy. General study points: Ophthalmopathy cases were set apart from stable hyperthyroidism by a 13 V-J model. In blood, most of the thyroid clonotypes expanded above 0.001 were also present.

TCR beta CDR3 regions were amplified from RNA transcripts. The TCR CDR3 first-round RT-PCR relied on the HTBI primer set. One entry per CDR3 protein results from TCRdb running MiXCR on the multiplex PCR reads. The sample records hundreds of thousands of distinct CDR3 sequences, roughly 45% being singletons. Trimming left V 4 bases short and J 4 bases short, with 8 bases between. Germline V CDR1 and CDR2: SGDLS, YYNGEE. The CDR3 runs 12 residues. Those patients with uncontrolled infection, other autoimmune disease, pregnancy or lactation were excluded. Based on clinical symptoms, serum thyroxine and TRAb, thyroid ultrasound and orbital computed tomography, diagnoses were reached.

The receptor was derived from an adult man with Graves' disease, either hyperthyroidism or ophthalmopathy (not recorded which). This chain uses TRBV9 with TRBJ1-1; D gene unclear. Sequenced material: peripheral blood or thyroid tissue (not recorded which). This CDR3 reads CASSLTATEAFF. CDR3 in DNA: TGTGCCAGCAGCTTGACGGCCACTGAAGCTTTCTTT. The full variable domain, its missing parts supplied by reference TRBV9 and TRBJ1-1, is DSGVTQTPKHLITATGQRVTLRCSPRSGDLSVYWYQQSLDQGLQFLIQYYNGEERAKGNILERFSAQQFPDLHSELNLSSLELGDSALYFCASSLTATEAFFGQGTRLTVV.